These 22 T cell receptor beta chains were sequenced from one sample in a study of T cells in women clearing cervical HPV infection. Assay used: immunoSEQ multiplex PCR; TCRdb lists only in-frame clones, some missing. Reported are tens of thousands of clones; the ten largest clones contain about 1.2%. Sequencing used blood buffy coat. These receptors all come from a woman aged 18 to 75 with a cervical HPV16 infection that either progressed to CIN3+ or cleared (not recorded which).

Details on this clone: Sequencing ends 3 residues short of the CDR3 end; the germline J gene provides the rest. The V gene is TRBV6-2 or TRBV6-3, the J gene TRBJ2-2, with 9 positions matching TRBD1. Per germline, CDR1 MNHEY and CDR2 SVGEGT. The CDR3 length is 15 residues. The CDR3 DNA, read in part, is TGTGCCAGCAGCCACGGAGGACAGGGGAATTCACCG. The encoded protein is CASSHGGQGNSP. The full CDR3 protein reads CASSHGGQGNSPLFF.

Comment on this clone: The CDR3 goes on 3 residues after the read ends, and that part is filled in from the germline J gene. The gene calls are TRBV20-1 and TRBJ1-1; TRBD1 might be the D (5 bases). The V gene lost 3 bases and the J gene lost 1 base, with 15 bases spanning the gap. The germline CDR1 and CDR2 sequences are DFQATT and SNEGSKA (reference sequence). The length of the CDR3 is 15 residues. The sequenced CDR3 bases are TGCAGTGCTAGTCCCGCGGGGCCAGAGAACACTGAA. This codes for CSASPAGPENTE. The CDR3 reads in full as CSASPAGPENTEAFF.

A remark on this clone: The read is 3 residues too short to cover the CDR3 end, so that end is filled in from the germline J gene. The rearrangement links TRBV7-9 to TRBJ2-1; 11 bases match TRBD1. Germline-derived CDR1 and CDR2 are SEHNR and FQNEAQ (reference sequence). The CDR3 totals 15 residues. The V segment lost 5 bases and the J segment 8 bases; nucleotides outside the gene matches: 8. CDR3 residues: CASSLEGQGAYEQFF. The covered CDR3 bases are TGTGCCAGCAGCCTGGAAGGACAGGGGGCGTATGAG.

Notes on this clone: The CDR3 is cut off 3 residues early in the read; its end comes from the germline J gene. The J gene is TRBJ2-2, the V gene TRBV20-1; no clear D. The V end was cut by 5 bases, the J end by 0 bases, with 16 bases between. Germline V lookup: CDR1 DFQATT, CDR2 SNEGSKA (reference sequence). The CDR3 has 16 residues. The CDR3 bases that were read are TGCAGTGCTTCCCCCCCCGGGTCCGCGAACACCGGGGAG. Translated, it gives CSASPPGSANTGE. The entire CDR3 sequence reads CSASPPGSANTGELFF.

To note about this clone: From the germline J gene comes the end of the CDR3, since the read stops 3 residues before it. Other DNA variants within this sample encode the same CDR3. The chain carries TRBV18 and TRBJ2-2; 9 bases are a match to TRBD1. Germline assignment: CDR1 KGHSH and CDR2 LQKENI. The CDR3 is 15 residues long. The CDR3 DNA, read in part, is TGTGCCAGCTCCCCATACGGGACAGGGAGAGAAAAG. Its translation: CASSPYGTGREK. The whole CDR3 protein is CASSPYGTGREKLFF.

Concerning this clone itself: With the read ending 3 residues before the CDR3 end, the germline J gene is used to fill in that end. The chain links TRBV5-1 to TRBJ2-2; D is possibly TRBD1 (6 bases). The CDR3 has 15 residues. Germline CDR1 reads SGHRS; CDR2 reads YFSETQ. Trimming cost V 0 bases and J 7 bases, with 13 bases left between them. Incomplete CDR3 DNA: TGCGCCAGCAGCTTGGTGGCAGGGGACGGCGGGGAG. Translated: CASSLVAGDGGE. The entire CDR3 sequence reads CASSLVAGDGGELFF.

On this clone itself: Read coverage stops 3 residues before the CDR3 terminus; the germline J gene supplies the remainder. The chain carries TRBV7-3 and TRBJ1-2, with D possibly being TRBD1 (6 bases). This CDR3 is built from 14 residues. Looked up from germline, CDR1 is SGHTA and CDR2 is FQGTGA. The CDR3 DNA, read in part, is TGTGCCAGCAGCTTTTTCGGGGGGGCTGATACC. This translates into CASSFFGGADT. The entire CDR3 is CASSFFGGADTYTF.

CDR3 in amino acids: CASRRTGLAGRTGELFF. Incomplete CDR3 DNA: TGTGCCAGCAGGCGGACCGGACTAGCGGGAAGGACCGGGGAG. The chain is built from TRBV2 and TRBJ2-2, with 12 bases aligning to TRBD2. The read terminates 3 residues ahead of where the CDR3 ends, so the germline J gene completes it. The CDR3 length is 17 residues. The ends lost 6 bases at V and 5 bases at J; junction bases unmatched: 10. Germline assignment: CDR1 SNHLY and CDR2 FYNNEI.

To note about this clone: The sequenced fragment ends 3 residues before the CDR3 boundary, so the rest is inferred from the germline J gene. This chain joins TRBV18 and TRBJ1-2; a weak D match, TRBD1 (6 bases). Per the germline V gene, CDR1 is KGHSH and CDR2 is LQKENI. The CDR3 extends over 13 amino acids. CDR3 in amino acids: CASSPRQGHDYTF. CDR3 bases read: TGTGCCAGCTCACCACGGCAGGGGCACGAC.

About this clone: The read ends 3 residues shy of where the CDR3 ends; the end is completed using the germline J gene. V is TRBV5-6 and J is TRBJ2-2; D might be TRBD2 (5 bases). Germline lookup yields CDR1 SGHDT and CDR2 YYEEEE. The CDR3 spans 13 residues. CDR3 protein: CASSLRANEKLFF. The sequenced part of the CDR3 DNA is TGTGCCAGCAGCCTGAGGGCTAATGAAAAG.

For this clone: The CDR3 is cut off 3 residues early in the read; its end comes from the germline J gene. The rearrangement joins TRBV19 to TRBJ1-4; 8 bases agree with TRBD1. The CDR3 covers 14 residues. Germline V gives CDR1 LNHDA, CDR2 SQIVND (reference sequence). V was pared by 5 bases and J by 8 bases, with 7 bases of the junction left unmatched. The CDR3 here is CASSRQGAWEKLFF. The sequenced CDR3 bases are TGTGCCAGTAGTCGGCAGGGGGCTTGGGAAAAA.

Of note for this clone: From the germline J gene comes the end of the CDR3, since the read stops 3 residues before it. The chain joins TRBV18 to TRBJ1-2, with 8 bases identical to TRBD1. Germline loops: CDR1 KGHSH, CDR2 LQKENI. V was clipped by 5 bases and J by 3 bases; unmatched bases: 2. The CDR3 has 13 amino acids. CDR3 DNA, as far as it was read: TGTGCCAGCTCATTACAGGGGGACTATGGC. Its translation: CASSLQGDYG. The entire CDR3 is CASSLQGDYGYTF.

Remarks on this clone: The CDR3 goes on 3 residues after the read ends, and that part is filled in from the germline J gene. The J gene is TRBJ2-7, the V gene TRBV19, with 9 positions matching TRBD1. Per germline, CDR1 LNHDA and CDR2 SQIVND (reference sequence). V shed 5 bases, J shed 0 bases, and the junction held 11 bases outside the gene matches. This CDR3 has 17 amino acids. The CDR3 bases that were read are TGTGCCAGTAGTCCGTCGACAGGGGGGTCCCCCTCCTACGAG. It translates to CASSPSTGGSPSYE. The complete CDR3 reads CASSPSTGGSPSYEQYF. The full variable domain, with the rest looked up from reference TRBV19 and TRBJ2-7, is DGGITQSPKYLFRKEGQNVTLSCEQNLNHDAMYWYRQDPGQGLRLIYYSQIVNDFQKGDIAEGYSVSREKKESFPLTVTSAQKNPTAFYLCASSPSTGGSPSYEQYFGPGTRLTVT.

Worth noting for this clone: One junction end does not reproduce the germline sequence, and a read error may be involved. CDR3 bases read: TGCGCCAGCAGCCATTACAGGACTAGCGGGAAATACTACGAG. Encoded protein: CASSHYRTSGKYYE. The complete CDR3 protein is CASSHYRTSGKYYEQYF. This chain joins TRBV4-2 and TRBJ2-7; 12 bases agree with TRBD2. The DNA ends 3 residues before the CDR3 does, and the rest of the CDR3 is filled in from the germline J gene. Germline-derived CDR1 and CDR2 are LGHNA and YNFKEQ. CDR3 length: 17 residues.

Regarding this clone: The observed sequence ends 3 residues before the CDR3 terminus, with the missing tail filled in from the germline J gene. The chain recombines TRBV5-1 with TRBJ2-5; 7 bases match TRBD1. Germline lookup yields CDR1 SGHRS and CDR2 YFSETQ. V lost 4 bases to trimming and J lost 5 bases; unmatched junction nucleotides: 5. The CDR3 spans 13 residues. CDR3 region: CASSQGQIETQYF. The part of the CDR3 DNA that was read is TGCGCCAGCAGCCAGGGACAGATCGAGACC.

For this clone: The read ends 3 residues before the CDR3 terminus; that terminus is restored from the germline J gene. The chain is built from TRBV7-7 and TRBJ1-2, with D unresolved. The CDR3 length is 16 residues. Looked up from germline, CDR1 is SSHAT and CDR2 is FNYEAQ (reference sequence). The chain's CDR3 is CASSPVAGAGTDTYTF. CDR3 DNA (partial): TGTGCCAGCAGCCCGGTAGCGGGAGCCGGCACAGATACC.

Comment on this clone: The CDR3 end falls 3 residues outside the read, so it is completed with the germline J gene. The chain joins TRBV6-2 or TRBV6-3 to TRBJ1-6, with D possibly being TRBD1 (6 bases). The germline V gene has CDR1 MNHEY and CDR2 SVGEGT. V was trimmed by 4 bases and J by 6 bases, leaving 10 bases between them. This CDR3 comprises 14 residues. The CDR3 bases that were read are TGTGCCAGCAGTTCCGACAGGCCTAATTCACCC. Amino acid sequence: CASSSDRPNSP. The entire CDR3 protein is CASSSDRPNSPLHF.

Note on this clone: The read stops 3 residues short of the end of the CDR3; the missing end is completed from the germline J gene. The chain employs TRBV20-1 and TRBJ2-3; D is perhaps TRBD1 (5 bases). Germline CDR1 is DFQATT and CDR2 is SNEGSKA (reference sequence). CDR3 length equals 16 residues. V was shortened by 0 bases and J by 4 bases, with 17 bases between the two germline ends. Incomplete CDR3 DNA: TGCAGTGCTAGAGAGGGGCTAGTGGGGTTCGCAGATACG. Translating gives CSAREGLVGFADT. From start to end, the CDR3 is CSAREGLVGFADTQYF.

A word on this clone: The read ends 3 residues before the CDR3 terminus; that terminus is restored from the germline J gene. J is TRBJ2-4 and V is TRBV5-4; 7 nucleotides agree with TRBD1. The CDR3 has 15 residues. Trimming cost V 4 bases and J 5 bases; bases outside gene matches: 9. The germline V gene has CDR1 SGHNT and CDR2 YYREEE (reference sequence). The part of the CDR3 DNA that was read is TGTGCCAGCAGCACAGGGACAGCTTACCAAAACATT. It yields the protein CASSTGTAYQNI. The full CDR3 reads CASSTGTAYQNIQYF. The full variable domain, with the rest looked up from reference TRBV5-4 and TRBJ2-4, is ETGVTQSPTHLIKTRGQQVTLRCSSQSGHNTVSWYQQALGQGPQFIFQYYREEENGRGNFPPRFSGLQFPNYSSELNVNALELDDSALYLCASSTGTAYQNIQYFGAGTRLSVL.

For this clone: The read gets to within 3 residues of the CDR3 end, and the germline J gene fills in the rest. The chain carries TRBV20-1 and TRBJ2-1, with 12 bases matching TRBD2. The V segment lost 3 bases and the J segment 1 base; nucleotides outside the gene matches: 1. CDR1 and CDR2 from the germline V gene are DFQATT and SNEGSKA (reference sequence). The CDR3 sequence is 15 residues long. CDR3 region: CSASGTSGSYNEQFF. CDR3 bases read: TGCAGTGCTAGTGGGACTAGCGGGTCCTACAATGAG.

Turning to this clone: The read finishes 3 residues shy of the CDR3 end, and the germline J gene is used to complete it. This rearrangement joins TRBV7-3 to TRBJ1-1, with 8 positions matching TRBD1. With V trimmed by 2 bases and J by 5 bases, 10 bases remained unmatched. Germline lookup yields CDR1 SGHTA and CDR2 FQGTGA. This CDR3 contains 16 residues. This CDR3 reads CASSLQGAQSWTEAFF. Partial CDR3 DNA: TGTGCCAGCAGCTTACAGGGGGCGCAGTCATGGACTGAA.

Here the CDR3 reads CASSPGTSGYEQYF. The sequenced CDR3 bases are TGTGCCAGCTCGCCGGGGACTAGCGGATACGAG. The chain combines TRBV18 with TRBJ2-7; 11 bases are a match to TRBD2. With the read ending 3 residues before the CDR3 end, the germline J gene is used to fill in that end. The CDR3 sequence is 14 residues long. Germline lookup yields CDR1 KGHSH and CDR2 LQKENI. V shed 6 bases and J 4 bases; nucleotides not matched to a gene: 5.